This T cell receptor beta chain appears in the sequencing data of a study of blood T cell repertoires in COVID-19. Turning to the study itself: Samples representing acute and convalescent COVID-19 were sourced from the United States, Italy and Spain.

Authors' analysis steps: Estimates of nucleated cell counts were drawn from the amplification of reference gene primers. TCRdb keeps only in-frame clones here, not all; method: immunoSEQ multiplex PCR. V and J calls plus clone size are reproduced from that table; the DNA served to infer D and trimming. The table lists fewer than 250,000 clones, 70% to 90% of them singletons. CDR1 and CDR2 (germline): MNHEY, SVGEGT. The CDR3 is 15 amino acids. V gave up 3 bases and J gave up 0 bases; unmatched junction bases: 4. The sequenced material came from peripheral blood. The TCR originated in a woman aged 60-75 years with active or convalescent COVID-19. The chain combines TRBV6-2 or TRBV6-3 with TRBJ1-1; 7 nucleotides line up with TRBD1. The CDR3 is CASSYSGGVNTEAFF. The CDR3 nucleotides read TGTGCCAGCAGTTATTCAGGGGGAGTGAACACTGAAGCTTTCTTT.